Each of the 10 T cell receptor beta chains below was sequenced from the same sample in a study of blood T cell repertoires in COVID-19. Assay used: immunoSEQ multiplex PCR; TCRdb lists only in-frame clones, some missing. The table shows around 260,000 clones, with about 80% occurring only once. The sequencing input was peripheral blood. These receptors were obtained from a woman aged 45 to 65 who had recovered from COVID-19.

This CDR3 is CASSQDYGGTSGSGDTQYF. CDR3 nucleotide sequence: TGCGCCAGCAGCCAAGATTACGGTGGGACTAGCGGGTCTGGGGATACGCAGTATTTT. V gene TRBV4-3 combines with J gene TRBJ2-3; the match to TRBD2 covers 12 bases. V was pared by 0 bases and J by 6 bases, with 13 bases of the junction left unmatched. The CDR3 sequence is 19 residues long. The germline V gene has CDR1 LGHNA and CDR2 YSLEER.

This chain uses TRBV6-4 with TRBJ2-7, with 10 positions matching TRBD2. Germline trimming cut 5 bases from V and 5 bases from J; bases unmatched to any gene: 3. The CDR3 contains 13 residues. Per the germline V gene, CDR1 is MRHNA and CDR2 is SNTAGT. The CDR3 loop is CASSLLAGDEQYF. In DNA, the CDR3 is TGTGCCAGCAGTCTGCTAGCGGGAGACGAGCAGTACTTC.

The chain has TRBV4-3 and TRBJ1-1, with 7 bases aligning to TRBD1. This CDR3 spans 14 amino acids. Germline loops: CDR1 LGHNA, CDR2 YSLEER. V gave up 4 bases and J gave up 1 base; unmatched junction bases: 3. The CDR3 sequence: CASSLGTANTEAFF. The CDR3 coding sequence is TGCGCCAGCAGCCTAGGGACAGCGAACACTGAAGCTTTCTTT.

J is TRBJ2-3 and V is TRBV5-1, with 9 bases fitting TRBD1. CDR3 size: 14 residues. V lost 2 bases, J lost 3 bases, and 1 base stayed unmatched. Germline-derived CDR1 and CDR2 are SGHRS and YFSETQ. CDR3 nucleotide sequence: TGCGCCAGCAGCTTCGGACAGGGGACAGATACGCAGTATTTT. Translating gives CASSFGQGTDTQYF.

This chain connects TRBV18 to TRBJ2-7; TRBD2 aligns across 12 bases. Germline CDR1 reads KGHSH; CDR2 reads LQKENI. CDR3 length: 17 residues. The V segment lost 5 bases and the J segment 7 bases; nucleotides outside the gene matches: 15. The CDR3 sequence is CASSTSSALAGGQEQYF. CDR3 in DNA: TGTGCCAGCTCAACCTCCTCCGCACTAGCGGGAGGACAAGAGCAGTACTTC.

Details on this clone: The identical CDR3 is also encoded by other nucleotide sequences in the sample. J is TRBJ2-3 and V is TRBV6-2 or TRBV6-3, with 8 nucleotides matching TRBD2. Germline V CDR1 and CDR2: MNHEY, SVGEGT. CDR3 length: 15 amino acids. Germline trimming cut 0 bases from V and 1 base from J; bases unmatched to any gene: 0. The chain's CDR3 is CASSYSSGGTDTQYF. CDR3 sequence (DNA): TGTGCCAGCAGTTACTCTAGCGGGGGCACAGATACGCAGTATTTT.

V and J are TRBV28 and TRBJ1-2, with 8 bases aligning to TRBD1. Germline CDR1 is MDHEN and CDR2 is SYDVKM. The CDR3 is 14 residues long. Trimming at V came to 5 bases and at J to 4 bases, leaving 6 bases not matched to a gene. The CDR3 region is CASSGGQVVYGYTF. DNA of the CDR3: TGTGCCAGCAGTGGGGGACAGGTAGTCTATGGCTACACCTTC.

Here the CDR3 DNA reads TGTGCCAGCAGGGTAGGACTAGCGGGAGTGAAGGCGCAGACCCAGTACTTC. Encoded protein: CASRVGLAGVKAQTQYF. This chain connects TRBV11-2 to TRBJ2-5; 13 positions match TRBD2. The CDR3 length is 17 residues. The germline gives CDR1 SGHAT, CDR2 FQNNGV. J was trimmed by 6 bases and V by 6 bases; bases with no gene match: 13.

The chain recombines TRBV7-2 with TRBJ2-1; 7 bases align to TRBD2. Germline CDR1 SGHTA, CDR2 FQGNSA. Losses at the gene ends were 3 bases for V and 6 bases for J; bases not matched to a gene: 17. The CDR3 covers 18 residues. The CDR3 region has the DNA TGTGCCAGCAGCTTTTTGGGGGGAAGCGGGAAAGTTGTCAATGAGCAGTTCTTC. It is translated as CASSFLGGSGKVVNEQFF.

This clone occurred once. The V call is TRBV10-3, the J call TRBJ2-7; 9 bases fit TRBD1. CDR3 length: 14 residues. Germline CDR1 and CDR2: ENHRY and SYGVKD. With 6 bases clipped from V and 3 bases from J, the junction kept 6 bases outside the gene matches. The DNA of the CDR3 is TGTGCCATCAGGTCCGGGACAGGGTACTACGAGCAGTACTTC. Protein sequence: CAIRSGTGYYEQYF.